This T cell receptor (beta chain) emerged from a study of regulatory T cells in long-lasting Graves disease. The CDR3 is 16 residues long. Trimming left V 1 base short and J 2 bases short, with 15 bases between. Germline V gene sequence: CDR1 MGHRA, CDR2 YSYEKL. This clonotype came up many times. Time point meaning: newly diagnosed GD, antithyroid drugs for less than 3 months. The authors made the TCR library using RNA they extracted from PBMCs. Building the TCR beta libraries relied on iRepertoire HTBI primers, and CDR3 regions underwent Arm-PCR. MiXCR was run by TCRdb on the multiplex PCR reads, yielding one entry per CDR3 protein. Of around 250,000 distinct CDR3 sequences in the sample, around 20% were seen once.

The sequence was collected from a female donor with Graves disease. The chain links TRBV4-1 to TRBJ2-7; D is unresolved. The specimen was peripheral blood mononuclear cells (PBMCs), collected at new diagnosis, from a patient treated with antithyroid drugs. CDR3 in amino acids: CASSQVVSSPTYEQYF. Here the CDR3 DNA reads TGCGCCAGCAGCCAAGTCGTCTCAAGTCCAACCTACGAGCAGTACTTC.